This TCR beta chain was sequenced in a study of blood T cell repertoires in COVID-19. J gave up 4 bases and V 1 base, and 6 bases lay outside the gene matches. The germline V gene has CDR1 SEHNR and CDR2 FQNEAQ (reference sequence). The CDR3 length is 15 residues. Libraries were prepared by immunoSEQ multiplex PCR; TCRdb keeps only in-frame clonotypes and omits some of them. The table records 150,000 to 200,000 clones, roughly nine tenths of them present only once. This chain connects TRBV7-9 to TRBJ2-7; 8 nucleotides line up with TRBD1. The receptor was isolated from a man aged 55 to 70 with acute or convalescent COVID-19. The source material was peripheral blood. The CDR3 is CASSLVRQGRYEQYF. CDR3 coding DNA: TGTGCCAGCAGCTTAGTAAGACAGGGGAGATACGAGCAGTACTTC.